One sample yielded the 27 T cell receptor beta chains listed below, sequenced in a study of blood T cell repertoires in COVID-19. Sequenced by immunoSEQ multiplex PCR; TCRdb stores in-frame clones only, minus some. The repertoire has around 300,000 clones, 70% to 90% of them found once; the top ten carry roughly 13%. Sequenced sample: peripheral blood. These receptors were taken from a woman aged 65 to 85 with COVID-19, enrolled during active disease.

The chain combines TRBV28 with TRBJ1-1, with D uncertain. This CDR3 region has 12 residues. CDR1 is MDHEN and CDR2 is SYDVKM in the germline V gene. Trimming removed 5 bases from V and 10 bases from J, with 14 bases in between. CDR3 loop: CASSKPPRRAFF. In DNA, the CDR3 is TGTGCCAGCAGTAAACCCCCCAGGCGAGCTTTCTTT.

There are a few counts of this clone. This chain joins TRBV4-1 and TRBJ2-5; weak D call: TRBD2 (6 bases). CDR3 size: 15 residues. The germline CDR1 and CDR2 sequences are MGHRA and YSYEKL. V shed 2 bases and J shed 7 bases, with 17 bases lying between them. The CDR3 nucleotides read TGCGCCAGCAGCCAAAGTCGGGACTGGGCGGGGACCCAGTACTTC. As protein: CASSQSRDWAGTQYF.

The V gene is TRBV5-6, the J gene TRBJ1-1; the match to TRBD1 covers 11 bases. Trimming at V came to 3 bases and at J to 3 bases, leaving 1 base not matched to a gene. CDR3 length: 14 amino acids. CDR1 is SGHDT and CDR2 is YYEEEE in the germline V gene. As DNA, the CDR3 is TGTGCCAGCAGCTGGGGACAGGGGGACACTGAAGCTTTCTTT. Its protein product is CASSWGQGDTEAFF.

The gene calls are TRBV10-1 and TRBJ1-4; unclear D gene. This CDR3 region has 14 residues. Looked up from germline, CDR1 is WNHNN and CDR2 is SYGVQD (reference sequence). Trimming stripped 2 bases from V and 5 bases from J, with 9 bases between. Written as DNA, the CDR3 is TGCGCCAGCAGTGAGGAGCGCTTCAATGAAAAACTGTTTTTT. Protein sequence: CASSEERFNEKLFF.

V gene TRBV15 combines with J gene TRBJ2-6, with a tentative D call TRBD1 (6 bases). CDR1 and CDR2 (germline): LNHNV, YYDKDF (reference sequence). The CDR3 extends over 19 amino acids. V was shortened by 1 base and J by 0 bases, with 16 bases between the two germline ends. CDR3 protein: CATSRVRWTVVSGANVLTF. CDR3 nucleotide sequence: TGTGCCACCAGCAGAGTTCGCTGGACAGTAGTCTCTGGGGCCAACGTCCTGACTTTC.

This clone was recorded only once. The sample carries other DNA sequences with the same CDR3. The rearrangement links TRBV18 to TRBJ2-7, with D perhaps matching TRBD1 (6 bases). The CDR3 runs to 14 residues. CDR1 and CDR2 (germline): KGHSH, LQKENI. The V end was cut by 1 base, the J end by 1 base, with 8 bases between. The CDR3 DNA reads as TGTGCCAGCTCACCACGGGACACATCCTACGAGCAGTACTTC. It specifies CASSPRDTSYEQYF. The variable domain in full, completed from reference TRBV18 and TRBJ2-7, reads NAGVMQNPRHLVRRRGQEARLRCSPMKGHSHVYWYRQLPEEGLKFMVYLQKENIIDESGMPKERFSAEFPKEGPSILRIQQVVRGDSAAYFCASSPRDTSYEQYFGPGTRLTVT.

The V and J genes are TRBV2 and TRBJ2-5, with D maybe TRBD2 (6 bases). This CDR3 spans 13 amino acids. The V gene's germline CDR1 is SNHLY and CDR2 FYNNEI. The CDR3 DNA reads as TGTGCTTGGGACTCAAGCCTTCAAGAGACCCAGTACTTC. It codes for CAWDSSLQETQYF.

The gene calls are TRBV3-1 (or the pseudogene TRBV3-2) and TRBJ2-7; tentatively, D is TRBD2 (7 bases). The CDR3 sequence is 13 residues long. Trimming cost V 4 bases and J 5 bases, with 12 bases left between them. Germline CDR1 LGHDT, CDR2 YNNKEL (reference sequence). CDR3 sequence reads: CASSRLGGDEQYF. DNA for the CDR3: TGTGCCAGCAGCCGACTAGGGGGGGACGAGCAGTACTTC.

The chain joins TRBV19 to TRBJ1-2; 8 bases are shared with TRBD1. The CDR3 contains 15 residues. V was pared by 6 bases and J by 4 bases, with 10 bases of the junction left unmatched. Per the germline V gene, CDR1 is LNHDA and CDR2 is SQIVND (reference sequence). Here the CDR3 reads CASRTGAARGYGYTF. The DNA for the CDR3 is TGTGCCAGTAGGACAGGGGCCGCTAGAGGCTATGGCTACACCTTC.

The chain joins TRBV11-2 to TRBJ2-4, with D perhaps TRBD1 (5 bases). Trimming removed 7 bases from V and 3 bases from J, with 13 bases in between. Germline CDR1 is SGHAT and CDR2 is FQNNGV. This CDR3 is built from 14 residues. CDR3 DNA sequence: TGTGCCAGCACCCAACTTAGGGGCAAAAACATTCAGTACTTC. This sequence encodes CASTQLRGKNIQYF. The whole variable domain, filled in from reference TRBV11-2 and TRBJ2-4, reads EAGVAQSPRYKIIEKRQSVAFWCNPISGHATLYWYQQILGQGPKLLIQFQNNGVVDDSQLPKDRFSAERLKGVDSTLKIQPAKLEDSAVYLCASTQLRGKNIQYFGAGTRLSVL.

A remark on this clone: This CDR3 is also generated by other DNA sequences in the sample. The chain links TRBV9 to TRBJ2-3, with 8 nucleotides matching TRBD2. CDR3 length equals 16 residues. V shed 0 bases and J 2 bases; nucleotides not matched to a gene: 5. From germline, CDR1 is SGDLS and CDR2 YYNGEE. The CDR3 sequence is CASSVVAGGLTDTQYF. The CDR3 DNA reads as TGTGCCAGCAGCGTAGTGGCGGGGGGTCTCACAGATACGCAGTATTTT.

The chain is built from TRBV10-3 and TRBJ1-2; the match to TRBD1 covers 7 bases. The germline gives CDR1 ENHRY, CDR2 SYGVKD. Unmatched junction bases numbered 2, after V lost 1 base and J lost 3 bases. CDR3 length: 14 amino acids. CDR3 sequence reads: CAISEYRGDYGYTF. In DNA form, the CDR3 reads TGTGCCATCAGTGAGTACAGGGGAGACTATGGCTACACCTTC.

This clone was seen a few times. V usage is TRBV21-1 and J usage is TRBJ1-1; TRBD1 is taken as the D call from the table, unchecked against the DNA. TRBV21-1 is noted as a pseudogene. The CDR3 is made up of 14 amino acids. CDR3 sequence (DNA): TGTGCCAGCAGAAAGGACAGGGCTGACACTGAAGCTTTCTTT. Amino acids: CASRKDRADTEAFF.

The chain couples TRBV9 to TRBJ2-2; TRBD2 is a possible D gene (7 bases). The CDR3 spans 16 residues. Germline loops: CDR1 SGDLS, CDR2 YYNGEE. Trimming shortened V by 3 bases and J by 4 bases, and 16 bases separated the two germline ends. CDR3 sequence (DNA): TGTGCCAGCAGCGACCGGGGCCGGGGGGCCACCGGGGAGCTGTTTTTT. Amino acid sequence: CASSDRGRGATGELFF. The full variable domain, with the rest looked up from reference TRBV9 and TRBJ2-2, is DSGVTQTPKHLITATGQRVTLRCSPRSGDLSVYWYQQSLDQGLQFLIQYYNGEERAKGNILERFSAQQFPDLHSELNLSSLELGDSALYFCASSDRGRGATGELFFGEGSRLTVL.

J is TRBJ2-1 and V is TRBV24-1; D is possibly TRBD2 (7 bases). Trimming took 5 bases from V and 1 from J, leaving 14 bases between them. This CDR3 has 16 residues. Germline values: CDR1 KGHDR, CDR2 SFDVKD. CDR3 coding DNA: TGTGCCACCAGTGCCCTAGGGGGGGCGTCCTACAATGAGCAGTTCTTC. Protein sequence: CATSALGGASYNEQFF.

The chain is built from TRBV15 and TRBJ2-2, with 8 bases identical to TRBD2. The V gene end was trimmed by 0 bases and the J gene end by 3 bases; junction bases not matched to a gene: 9. The CDR3 spans 18 residues. The germline CDR1 and CDR2 sequences are LNHNV and YYDKDF (reference sequence). CDR3 DNA: TGTGCCACCAGCAGAGATCGGTTACTAGCGGCGTACACCGGGGAGCTGTTTTTT. Translated: CATSRDRLLAAYTGELFF. Full variable domain (outside the CDR3, taken from reference TRBV15 and TRBJ2-2): DAMVIQNPRYQVTQFGKPVTLSCSQTLNHNVMYWYQQKSSQAPKLLFHYYDKDFNNEADTPDNFQSRRPNTSFCFLDIRSPGLGDTAMYLCATSRDRLLAAYTGELFFGEGSRLTVL.

V gene TRBV5-1 combines with J gene TRBJ2-7; D perhaps matches TRBD2 (5 bases). V was cut by 6 bases and J by 7 bases, with 26 bases left in between. Germline-derived CDR1 and CDR2 are SGHRS and YFSETQ. The CDR3 length is 16 residues. CDR3 sequence: CASTTGGVGGLREQYF. In DNA, the CDR3 is TGCGCCAGCACTACCGGAGGTGTGGGTGGGTTAAGAGAGCAGTACTTC.

J is TRBJ2-7 and V is TRBV11-2, with 7 bases identical to TRBD2. The germline CDR1 and CDR2 sequences are SGHAT and FQNNGV. The CDR3 length is 15 residues. The V segment lost 5 bases and the J segment 3 bases; nucleotides outside the gene matches: 10. The CDR3 DNA follows: TGTGCCAGCAGCCAATCTGGACTAGTTAGCTACGAGCAGTACTTC. Amino acids: CASSQSGLVSYEQYF.

This clone has just one count. This chain uses TRBV30 with TRBJ1-3, with TRBD1 as a possible D gene (6 bases). V was pared by 0 bases and J by 2 bases, with 8 bases between. The length of the CDR3 is 14 residues. Germline loops: CDR1 GTSNPN, CDR2 SVGIG (reference sequence). The CDR3 region is CAWSVGGPGNTIYF. The CDR3, as DNA: TGTGCCTGGAGTGTAGGGGGACCTGGAAACACCATATATTTT.

The J gene is TRBJ1-2, the V gene TRBV20-1, with D maybe TRBD1 (5 bases). The germline CDR1 and CDR2 sequences are DFQATT and SNEGSKA (reference sequence). CDR3 length equals 11 residues. Trimming cost V 5 bases and J 4 bases, with 8 bases left between them. This chain's CDR3 is CSALQVYGYTF. The CDR3 DNA reads TGCAGTGCTTTACAGGTCTATGGCTACACCTTC.

The chain joins TRBV7-3 to TRBJ2-1; 12 nucleotides match TRBD2. The V gene's germline CDR1 is SGHTA and CDR2 FQGTGA. Trimming cost V 7 bases and J 9 bases; bases outside gene matches: 7. The CDR3 is made up of 14 amino acids. CDR3 loop: CASTRLAGEAEQFF. The CDR3 DNA reads TGTGCCAGCACCCGACTAGCGGGGGAAGCTGAGCAGTTCTTC.

Written as DNA, the CDR3 is TGTGCCAGCAGCCAAACGTCGAGACTAGCGGGGGGGCCCTACGAGCAGTACTTC. As protein: CASSQTSRLAGGPYEQYF. This chain uses TRBV3-1 (or the pseudogene TRBV3-2) with TRBJ2-7; 14 bases fit TRBD2. The germline V gene has CDR1 LGHDT and CDR2 YNNKEL (reference sequence). V shed 2 bases, J shed 2 bases, and the junction held 8 bases outside the gene matches. The length of the CDR3 is 18 residues.

This clone turned up a few times. The chain couples TRBV10-2 to TRBJ2-3, with D uncertain. CDR3 length equals 16 residues. The germline CDR1 and CDR2 sequences are WSHSY and SAAADI. V shed 3 bases and J shed 0 bases, with 13 bases lying between them. For the CDR3, the DNA is TGCGCCAGCAGTGATTACAGTTCAACTAGCACAGATACGCAGTATTTT. Its translation is CASSDYSSTSTDTQYF.

This rearrangement joins TRBV11-2 to TRBJ2-3, with a tentative D call TRBD1 (6 bases). The V end lost 3 bases, the J end lost 5 bases, and 18 bases lay between the germline ends. CDR3 length: 16 amino acids. Germline CDR1 reads SGHAT; CDR2 reads FQNNGV. DNA of the CDR3: TGTGCCAGCAGCTTCAGAACAGGGACCAGGGGAGATACGCAGTATTTT. It codes for CASSFRTGTRGDTQYF.

The chain recombines TRBV3-1 (or the pseudogene TRBV3-2) with TRBJ2-7; 7 bases map to TRBD1. Germline CDR1 and CDR2: LGHDT and YNNKEL (reference sequence). The CDR3 is 15 residues long. J lost 4 bases, V lost 4 bases, and 10 bases had no gene match. CDR3 coding DNA: TGTGCCAGCAGCCGAGAGAGCCGGACAGGATACGAGCAGTACTTC. This translates into CASSRESRTGYEQYF.

The chain employs TRBV27 and TRBJ1-5; 8 bases map to TRBD1. The CDR3 is 15 amino acids. V lost 6 bases and J lost 5; bases outside the gene matches: 9. Per the germline V gene, CDR1 is MNHEY and CDR2 is SMNVEV (reference sequence). CDR3 sequence reads: CASRLSQGADQPQHF. The CDR3 region has the DNA TGTGCCAGCAGGCTATCTCAGGGGGCTGATCAGCCCCAGCATTTT.

This rearrangement joins TRBV21-1 to TRBJ2-5; TRBD2 reflects the table's D call only, with no check against the DNA. TRBV21-1 has pseudogene status. The CDR3 has 16 residues. The CDR3 DNA sequence: TGTGCCAGCAGCAAAGCGGGGGGACCACCTCAAGAGACCCAGTACTTC. Protein: CASSKAGGPPQETQYF.